Each of the 32 T cell receptor beta chains below was sequenced from the same sample in a study of naive and memory T cell subsets. The beta constant-region primer was an equimolar mix of two oligonucleotides covering TRBC1 and TRBC2. Four rounds of PCR amplified the ligated cDNA using nested alpha and beta constant-region primers plus SP2. From the UMI-ligation and nested PCR reads, TCRdb called clonotypes with MiXCR, one entry per CDR3 protein. The table lists 130,000 to 150,000 distinct CDR3 sequences, 22% of them singletons. Their cognate antigens are unknown. Whole-study results and caveats: Especially in CD8 cells, naive repertoires contained a few larger clonotypes, possibly CD45RA-re-expressing memory cells.

Source material: naive CD4+ T cells from blood. The source is a human donor in good health.

This chain uses TRBV6-6 with TRBJ2-7; 12 bases align to TRBD2. The V segment lost 3 bases and the J segment 4 bases; nucleotides outside the gene matches: 7. Germline V gene sequence: CDR1 MNHNY, CDR2 SVGAGI (reference sequence). The CDR3 runs 16 residues. The chain's CDR3 is CASSYPTSGGGYEQYF. In DNA, the CDR3 is TGTGCCAGCAGTTATCCGACTAGCGGGGGAGGTTACGAGCAGTACTTC.

The chain joins TRBV29-1 to TRBJ2-7, with unresolved D. V was trimmed by 6 bases and J by 2 bases, leaving 11 bases between them. The germline CDR1 and CDR2 sequences are SQVTM and ANQGSEA. CDR3 size: 12 residues. The CDR3: CSVRTGAYEQYF. CDR3 DNA sequence: TGCAGCGTCCGGACGGGCGCCTACGAGCAGTACTTC.

This clonotype was detected only a few times. This chain joins TRBV4-1 and TRBJ2-3; 12 bases are a match to TRBD2. V was pared by 4 bases and J by 3 bases, with 8 bases of the junction left unmatched. The CDR3 totals 17 residues. In germline, CDR1 is MGHRA, CDR2 YSYEKL. The CDR3: CASSLRLAGEGTDTQYF. In DNA form, the CDR3 reads TGCGCCAGCAGCCTTAGACTAGCGGGAGAAGGAACAGATACGCAGTATTTT.

The J gene is TRBJ2-7, the V gene TRBV6-6, with TRBD1 identical over 8 bases. The CDR3 is 14 amino acids. In germline, CDR1 is MNHNY, CDR2 SVGAGI (reference sequence). Unmatched junction bases numbered 5, after V lost 5 bases and J lost 2 bases. The CDR3 region has the DNA TGTGCCAGCAGTCGGACAGGGCCGACCTACGAGCAGTACTTC. It translates to CASSRTGPTYEQYF.

The CDR3 sequence is CSVEAGVNTEAFF. For the CDR3, the DNA is TGCAGCGTTGAGGCGGGGGTGAACACTGAAGCTTTCTTT. V and J are TRBV29-1 and TRBJ1-1; the D gene is possibly TRBD1 (5 bases). The CDR3 length is 13 residues. V was cut by 3 bases and J by 0 bases, with 8 bases left in between. The germline gives CDR1 SQVTM, CDR2 ANQGSEA.

This chain joins TRBV20-1 and TRBJ2-3; TRBD1 agrees at 8 bases. The length of the CDR3 is 14 residues. The V segment lost 2 bases and the J segment 3 bases; nucleotides outside the gene matches: 4. The germline gives CDR1 DFQATT, CDR2 SNEGSKA (reference sequence). CDR3 region: CSARRTGPTDTQYF. The DNA for the CDR3 is TGCAGTGCTAGACGGACAGGGCCTACAGATACGCAGTATTTT.

This clonotype was seen more than once but under ten times. The rearrangement links TRBV4-1 to TRBJ2-2; D unclear. The CDR3 is 14 amino acids. V lost 1 base to trimming and J lost 4 bases, with 7 bases between them. Germline CDR1 reads MGHRA; CDR2 reads YSYEKL. The CDR3 bases are TGCGCCAGCAGCCAAGGACCCTCCACCGGGGAGCTGTTTTTT. Its protein product is CASSQGPSTGELFF.

This clonotype is a singleton in its sample. This CDR3 is CSARVWGLGTYEQYF. CDR3 sequence (DNA): TGCAGTGCTAGAGTATGGGGACTAGGAACCTACGAGCAGTACTTC. The genes are TRBV20-1 and TRBJ2-7; 8 nucleotides align to TRBD2. The CDR3 is made up of 15 amino acids. Trimming cost V 1 base and J 2 bases; bases outside gene matches: 7. Germline V gene sequence: CDR1 DFQATT, CDR2 SNEGSKA (reference sequence).

This chain's CDR3 is CASSLRTGYIDEQFF. The DNA for the CDR3 is TGTGCCAGCAGCCTCAGGACAGGCTACATTGATGAGCAGTTCTTC. The V and J genes are TRBV14 and TRBJ2-1; 7 nucleotides agree with TRBD1. V shed 4 bases and J 8 bases; nucleotides not matched to a gene: 11. The CDR3 is made up of 15 amino acids. Germline lookup yields CDR1 SGHDN and CDR2 FVKESK.

This clonotype showed up just a few times. The V gene is TRBV20-1, the J gene TRBJ1-1; D is uncertain. Trimming shortened V by 0 bases and J by 8 bases, and 13 bases separated the two germline ends. Germline V gene lookup returns CDR1 DFQATT and CDR2 SNEGSKA (reference sequence). The CDR3 is 13 residues long. The DNA of the CDR3 is TGCAGTGCTAGAGAGGCAGGCCGGGCGGAAGCTTTCTTT. Residues: CSAREAGRAEAFF.

This clonotype came up many times. The V call is TRBV12-3 or TRBV12-4, the J call TRBJ2-7, with D possibly being TRBD2 (6 bases). V was pared by 7 bases and J by 6 bases, with 22 bases between. The CDR3 is 15 amino acids. The DNA of the CDR3 is TGTGCCAGCATTAACCGCGGCGGGACCTTAACCGAGCAGTACTTC. This codes for CASINRGGTLTEQYF.

This clonotype was observed at least ten times. The chain has TRBV6-2 or TRBV6-3 and TRBJ2-1; 9 positions agree with TRBD2. The CDR3 consists of 18 residues. CDR1 is MNHEY and CDR2 is SVGEGT in the germline V gene. The trim removed 0 bases at V and 1 base at J, leaving 7 bases unmatched. In DNA, the CDR3 is TGTGCCAGCAGTTACTCCCTAGCGGGGTGGGGTTCCTACAATGAGCAGTTCTTC. Amino acid sequence: CASSYSLAGWGSYNEQFF.

The chain has TRBV11-1 and TRBJ2-7; D unresolved. CDR3 length: 15 amino acids. CDR1 is SGHAT, CDR2 FQDESV, per germline (reference sequence). The V end was cut by 1 base, the J end by 0 bases, with 10 bases between. In DNA, the CDR3 is TGTGCCAGCAGCTTAGTAGAAGGCATCTCCTACGAGCAGTACTTC. This encodes CASSLVEGISYEQYF.

This clonotype has only a few counts. The chain combines TRBV28 with TRBJ2-3, with D perhaps TRBD2 (6 bases). The CDR3 length is 13 residues. Germline CDR1 is MDHEN and CDR2 is SYDVKM. The V end was cut by 9 bases, the J end by 0 bases, with 10 bases between. CDR3 protein: CASHSGSTDTQYF. DNA of the CDR3: TGTGCCAGTCATAGCGGAAGCACAGATACGCAGTATTTT.

This chain links TRBV12-5 with TRBJ2-3, with D unclear. The V and J ends lost 3 bases and 6 bases respectively, with 4 bases between them. This CDR3 has 11 amino acids. Looked up from germline, CDR1 is LGHNT and CDR2 is FRNRAP. CDR3 amino acids: CASGLGDTQYF. The CDR3 DNA sequence: TGTGCTAGTGGTTTAGGTGATACGCAGTATTTT.

The V and J genes are TRBV27 and TRBJ1-5; TRBD1 agrees at 9 bases. V gave up 10 bases and J gave up 4 bases; unmatched junction bases: 8. The germline V gene encodes CDR1 MNHEY and CDR2 SMNVEV (reference sequence). The CDR3 contains 14 residues. The CDR3 loop reads CATGGQGLNQPQHF. CDR3 DNA sequence: TGTGCCACCGGTGGACAGGGGTTGAATCAGCCCCAGCATTTT.

The J gene is TRBJ1-2, the V gene TRBV6-2 or TRBV6-3; D call uncertain. Germline loops: CDR1 MNHEY, CDR2 SVGEGT. CDR3 length: 12 amino acids. V lost 2 bases to trimming and J lost 10 bases, with 11 bases between them. In DNA, the CDR3 is TGTGCCAGCAGTTACGGTGTCGGGGTCTACACCTTC. Translating it yields CASSYGVGVYTF.

The J gene is TRBJ1-2, the V gene TRBV6-5; D is unclear. Trimming took 0 bases from V and 8 from J, leaving 10 bases between them. Germline CDR1 is MNHEY and CDR2 is SVGAGI. This CDR3 is 13 amino acids long. Here the CDR3 reads CASSYSRDLGYTF. In nucleotides, the CDR3 is TGTGCCAGCAGTTACTCGAGGGATCTGGGCTACACCTTC.

This clonotype was counted between two and nine times. The rearrangement uses TRBV6-2 or TRBV6-3 and TRBJ2-3; D tentatively reads TRBD1 or TRBD2 (5 bases each). V lost 7 bases and J 0 bases, leaving 8 bases between the germline ends. The V gene's germline CDR1 is MNHEY and CDR2 SVGEGT. CDR3 length equals 13 residues. The CDR3 DNA reads TGTGCCAGCACCAGGGACAGCACAGATACGCAGTATTTT. Translation gives CASTRDSTDTQYF.

This clonotype was detected many times. This rearrangement joins TRBV3-1 to TRBJ2-1; TRBD2 matches 9 bases. The CDR3 extends over 17 amino acids. V was pared by 2 bases and J by 6 bases, with 11 bases of the junction left unmatched. Germline CDR1 reads LGHDT; CDR2 reads YNNKEL (reference sequence). The DNA of the CDR3 is TGTGCCAGCAGCCAATCTCCTAGCGGGGTGGTCTCCAATGAGCAGTTCTTC. Residues: CASSQSPSGVVSNEQFF.

The chain joins TRBV20-1 to TRBJ2-1; tentatively, D is TRBD2 (6 bases). The ends were cut back, 3 bases at V and 0 bases at J, with 9 bases in the middle. Germline V gene lookup returns CDR1 DFQATT and CDR2 SNEGSKA (reference sequence). The CDR3 extends over 14 amino acids. In DNA, the CDR3 is TGCAGTGCTAGTGCGGGGAGCTCCTACAATGAGCAGTTCTTC. Its protein is CSASAGSSYNEQFF.

This chain uses TRBV5-1 with TRBJ2-2, with TRBD1 identical over 8 bases. CDR1 SGHRS and CDR2 YFSETQ come from the germline V gene. This CDR3 has 16 residues. V shed 5 bases, J shed 2 bases, and the junction held 8 bases outside the gene matches. The CDR3 DNA is TGCGCCAGCAGGATCTTGGCAGGGGGCAACACCGGGGAGCTGTTTTTT. Translation: CASRILAGGNTGELFF.

This chain uses TRBV23-1 with TRBJ1-5, with D uncertain. TRBV23-1 is known as an ORF, though its function is uncertain. The ends were cut back, 9 bases at V and 0 bases at J, with 12 bases in the middle. This CDR3 comprises 14 residues. CDR3 in amino acids: CARTRTYSNQPQHF. The CDR3 region has the DNA TGCGCCAGAACCCGGACTTATAGCAATCAGCCCCAGCATTTT.

This clonotype was seen a few times. The chain is built from TRBV10-3 and TRBJ2-3; D is unclear. CDR3 size: 16 residues. Germline values: CDR1 ENHRY, CDR2 SYGVKD. Trimming left V 3 bases short and J 6 bases short, with 19 bases between. CDR3 nucleotides: TGTGCCATCAGTGACCTAGAAGGAGCTCTTTTCGATACGCAGTATTTT. This translates into CAISDLEGALFDTQYF.

The V and J genes are TRBV6-2 or TRBV6-3 and TRBJ1-2; D is unresolved. CDR3 size: 12 residues. Germline assignment: CDR1 MNHEY and CDR2 SVGEGT. Trimming removed 5 bases at V and 4 bases at J, with 8 bases between. The CDR3 reads CASSNDGYGYTF. The DNA for the CDR3 is TGTGCCAGCAGTAACGACGGCTATGGCTACACCTTC.

The J gene is TRBJ2-1, the V gene TRBV27; TRBD2 might be the D (6 bases). CDR1 is MNHEY, CDR2 SMNVEV, per germline (reference sequence). V was cut by 8 bases and J by 3 bases, with 14 bases left in between. The CDR3 has 14 residues. CDR3 in DNA: TGTGCCAGCGGGCGACTAGGAAGCTACAATGAGCAGTTCTTC. Protein product: CASGRLGSYNEQFF.

The table lists this clonotype with a few counts. The rearrangement uses TRBV20-1 and TRBJ2-3; 7 bases are shared with TRBD2. The CDR3 contains 16 residues. Germline V gene lookup returns CDR1 DFQATT and CDR2 SNEGSKA (reference sequence). J gave up 2 bases and V 1 base, and 9 bases lay outside the gene matches. CDR3 nucleotides: TGCAGTGCTAGAGCCGCGCTAGCGGACATCACAGATACGCAGTATTTT. It yields the protein CSARAALADITDTQYF.

This rearrangement joins TRBV15 to TRBJ1-4, with TRBD1 as a possible D gene (5 bases). Trimming shortened V by 0 bases and J by 0 bases, and 11 bases separated the two germline ends. The CDR3 is made up of 17 amino acids. The germline V gene has CDR1 LNHNV and CDR2 YYDKDF (reference sequence). The CDR3 DNA reads TGTGCCACCAGCAGAGATGGGAAGGGACCAACTAATGAAAAACTGTTTTTT. Its translation: CATSRDGKGPTNEKLFF. The whole variable domain, filled in from reference TRBV15 and TRBJ1-4, reads DAMVIQNPRYQVTQFGKPVTLSCSQTLNHNVMYWYQQKSSQAPKLLFHYYDKDFNNEADTPDNFQSRRPNTSFCFLDIRSPGLGDTAMYLCATSRDGKGPTNEKLFFGSGTQLSVL.

This clonotype was seen ten or more times. The V and J genes are TRBV24-1 and TRBJ2-3; 8 bases map to TRBD2. Unmatched junction bases numbered 9, after V lost 0 bases and J lost 8 bases. Per germline, CDR1 KGHDR and CDR2 SFDVKD. The CDR3 has 16 amino acids. The CDR3 here is CATSDLREGQHGTQYF. The CDR3 region has the DNA TGTGCCACCAGTGATTTGCGGGAGGGCCAGCACGGTACGCAGTATTTT.

This clonotype was observed a few times. This chain connects TRBV14 to TRBJ2-3; 8 bases are shared with TRBD2. This CDR3 comprises 15 residues. Germline lookup yields CDR1 SGHDN and CDR2 FVKESK. Trimming at V came to 0 bases and at J to 8 bases, leaving 7 bases not matched to a gene. CDR3 region: CASSQDHGRAVTQYF. As DNA, the CDR3 is TGTGCCAGCAGCCAAGATCACGGGAGGGCCGTTACGCAGTATTTT.

The rearrangement links TRBV28 to TRBJ2-1; 9 bases are shared with TRBD2. CDR1 and CDR2 (germline): MDHEN, SYDVKM. The CDR3 totals 18 residues. V was clipped by 4 bases and J by 7 bases; unmatched bases: 17. CDR3 amino acids: CASSSPRTGTSPLNEQFF. As DNA, the CDR3 is TGTGCCAGCAGTTCCCCTCGCACCGGGACTAGCCCGCTGAATGAGCAGTTCTTC.

The sample holds many counts of this clonotype. DNA for the CDR3: TGCGCCAGCAGCTTGGGCCATGAGCAGTTCTTC. Translating gives CASSLGHEQFF. The gene calls are TRBV5-1 and TRBJ2-1; D is uncertain. V shed 0 bases and J shed 8 bases, with 3 bases lying between them. Germline assignment: CDR1 SGHRS and CDR2 YFSETQ. This CDR3 contains 11 residues.